These 31 T cell receptor beta chains were sequenced from one sample in a study of T cell responses to AZD1222 COVID-19 vaccine. TCRdb keeps only in-frame clones here, not all; method: immunoSEQ multiplex PCR. The repertoire holds some 90,000 clones, with nearly 90% as singletons. The sequences come from peripheral blood, collected on day 0 of AZD1222 vaccination. These receptors all stem from an adult in good health.

The chain carries TRBV10-1 and TRBJ2-5; no clear D gene. The V end lost 3 bases, the J end lost 4 bases, and 9 bases lay between the germline ends. There are 13 residues in the CDR3. CDR1 is WNHNN and CDR2 is SYGVQD in the germline V gene (reference sequence). This CDR3 is CASSDGEVETQYF. The CDR3 nucleotides read TGCGCCAGCAGTGATGGAGAGGTAGAGACCCAGTACTTC.

V gene TRBV19 combines with J gene TRBJ1-1, with no clear D. The V and J ends lost 5 bases and 2 bases respectively, with 15 bases between them. The V gene's germline CDR1 is LNHDA and CDR2 SQIVND (reference sequence). The CDR3 covers 15 residues. The CDR3 spells CASSLPTRENTEAFF. CDR3 nucleotide sequence: TGTGCCAGTAGTCTGCCGACTCGGGAAAACACTGAAGCTTTCTTT.

The rearrangement joins TRBV7-9 to TRBJ1-2; 10 bases line up with TRBD1. Germline lookup yields CDR1 SEHNR and CDR2 FQNEAQ (reference sequence). V lost 4 bases, J lost 5 bases, and 7 bases stayed unmatched. The length of the CDR3 is 15 residues. CDR3 amino acids: CASSSGQGGRYGYTF. The CDR3 coding sequence is TGTGCCAGCAGCTCCGGACAGGGGGGGAGGTATGGCTACACCTTC.

This chain connects TRBV7-2 to TRBJ1-5; a possible D gene is TRBD1 (6 bases). The CDR3 covers 14 residues. Trimming removed 5 bases at V and 5 bases at J, with 13 bases between. The germline gives CDR1 SGHTA, CDR2 FQGNSA. The CDR3 region is CASSPGGGYQPQHF. Written as DNA, the CDR3 is TGTGCCAGCAGCCCAGGAGGGGGATATCAGCCCCAGCATTTT.

Regarding this clone: The same CDR3 can be traced to other DNA sequences in this sample. The V call is TRBV7-3, the J call TRBJ2-3, with D hard to call. CDR3 size: 13 residues. The germline V and J ends were trimmed by 2 bases and 3 bases, with 6 bases remaining between them. Germline CDR1 is SGHTA and CDR2 is FQGTGA. The DNA of the CDR3 is TGTGCCAGCAGCTTATTGGGGACAGATACGCAGTATTTT. Residues: CASSLLGTDTQYF.

J is TRBJ1-1 and V is TRBV20-1, with a tentative D call TRBD1 (5 bases). CDR1 and CDR2 (germline): DFQATT, SNEGSKA (reference sequence). The CDR3 length is 13 residues. V lost 3 bases and J 3 bases, leaving 11 bases between the germline ends. The DNA of the CDR3 is TGCAGTGCTAGTCGGGACCATTACACTGAAGCTTTCTTT. As protein: CSASRDHYTEAFF.

The V call is TRBV7-2, the J call TRBJ1-1; a weak D match, TRBD1 (6 bases). The V and J ends lost 2 bases and 8 bases respectively, with 18 bases between them. The CDR3 spans 15 residues. CDR1 is SGHTA, CDR2 FQGNSA, per germline. CDR3 DNA sequence: TGTGCCAGCAGCTTAACCCCCGGGGGACAACCAGAAGCTTTCTTT. It specifies CASSLTPGGQPEAFF.

This clone has a single count. The chain combines TRBV6-5 with TRBJ1-6, with D perhaps TRBD1 (5 bases). With 2 bases removed from V and 7 bases from J, the gap between germline ends came to 12 bases. CDR3 length equals 15 residues. CDR1 MNHEY and CDR2 SVGAGI come from the germline V gene. The CDR3 loop reads CASSYRGRGNSPLHF. DNA for the CDR3: TGTGCCAGCAGTTACAGGGGACGGGGGAATTCACCCCTCCACTTT.

The V and J genes are TRBV30 and TRBJ1-3, with D unresolved. Germline V lookup: CDR1 GTSNPN, CDR2 SVGIG (reference sequence). V was cut by 4 bases and J by 3 bases, with 7 bases left in between. The CDR3 is 12 amino acids. CDR3 sequence: CAWKKGGNTIYF. The CDR3 nucleotides read TGTGCCTGGAAGAAAGGTGGAAACACCATATATTTT.

The CDR3 region has the DNA TGTGCCAGCAGTCCGGAATGGGGTCGAGAGACCCAGTACTTC. Translation gives CASSPEWGRETQYF. The rearrangement uses TRBV27 and TRBJ2-5; unclear D gene. Germline CDR1 MNHEY, CDR2 SMNVEV (reference sequence). V lost 5 bases and J 4 bases, leaving 14 bases between the germline ends. The CDR3 consists of 14 residues.

The V call is TRBV14, the J call TRBJ2-1, with D possibly matching TRBD2 (5 bases). V lost 4 bases and J lost 4, with 14 bases in between. The CDR3 spans 15 residues. CDR1 is SGHDN and CDR2 is FVKESK in the germline V gene. CDR3 loop: CASSPSSRAYNEQFF. CDR3 DNA sequence: TGTGCCAGCAGCCCCTCCTCGAGGGCATACAATGAGCAGTTCTTC.

This clone came up a few times. The chain has TRBV4-1 and TRBJ1-1; D call uncertain. Per germline, CDR1 MGHRA and CDR2 YSYEKL. V dropped 4 bases and J dropped 0 bases, with 15 bases sitting between them. This CDR3 region has 16 residues. CDR3 loop: CASSPAWIGLNTEAFF. The CDR3 DNA follows: TGCGCCAGCAGCCCGGCTTGGATAGGACTGAACACTGAAGCTTTCTTT.

The chain employs TRBV11-2 and TRBJ1-1, with 7 bases identical to TRBD1. Germline CDR1 SGHAT, CDR2 FQNNGV. The CDR3 has 14 residues. V was clipped by 5 bases and J by 6 bases; unmatched bases: 9. Here the CDR3 reads CASSQRQGSPEAFF. As DNA, the CDR3 is TGTGCCAGCAGCCAACGACAGGGCTCCCCTGAAGCTTTCTTT.

The chain couples TRBV5-4 to TRBJ2-5, with D possibly being TRBD1 or TRBD2 (5 bases each). Between the trimmed V and J ends, which lost 1 base and 5 bases, there was a span of 12 bases. This CDR3 region has 14 residues. The V gene's germline CDR1 is SGHNT and CDR2 YYREEE (reference sequence). The DNA for the CDR3 is TGTGCCAGCAGCTTGAGGACACGCGGGGAGACCCAGTACTTC. It codes for CASSLRTRGETQYF.

V usage is TRBV2 and J usage is TRBJ2-7; no clear D. V lost 2 bases to trimming and J lost 3 bases, with 14 bases between them. CDR1 and CDR2 from the germline V gene are SNHLY and FYNNEI. This CDR3 spans 15 amino acids. The DNA of the CDR3 is TGTGCCAGCAGTGAAAGGCAGGTCGTTGGCTACGAGCAGTACTTC. This gives the protein CASSERQVVGYEQYF.

The V and J genes are TRBV7-3 and TRBJ1-2; weak D call: TRBD1 (6 bases). V lost 5 bases and J lost 4, with 17 bases in between. The CDR3 covers 15 residues. Per germline, CDR1 SGHTA and CDR2 FQGTGA. This chain's CDR3 is CASSQGSGAVYGYTF. The CDR3 DNA follows: TGTGCCAGCAGCCAGGGCTCGGGGGCTGTCTATGGCTACACCTTC.

This clone was seen only once. J is TRBJ2-1 and V is TRBV29-1; TRBD1 might be the D (6 bases). CDR3 length: 13 amino acids. Germline V CDR1 and CDR2: SQVTM, ANQGSEA. V lost 4 bases and J lost 5, with 12 bases in between. This CDR3 reads CSVGIQGDNEQFF. CDR3 sequence (DNA): TGCAGCGTTGGGATACAGGGAGACAATGAGCAGTTCTTC.

This clone was detected once. V gene TRBV19 combines with J gene TRBJ2-2; D unclear. The CDR3 spans 12 residues. Germline lookup yields CDR1 LNHDA and CDR2 SQIVND (reference sequence). The V and J ends lost 3 bases and 6 bases respectively, with 5 bases between them. The CDR3 DNA follows: TGTGCCAGTAGTATGATGTCCGGGGAGCTGTTTTTT. Translating it yields CASSMMSGELFF.

The chain uses TRBV21-1 and TRBJ2-5; TRBD1, the D gene given by the table, was not confirmed from the DNA. TRBV21-1 is listed as a pseudogene. This CDR3 is built from 18 residues. DNA for the CDR3: TGTGCCAGCAGCAGTGGGACACCGGCTGAGGATAATCCAGAGACCCAGTACTTC. Amino acid sequence: CASSSGTPAEDNPETQYF.

This chain links TRBV5-6 with TRBJ2-7; 11 bases fit TRBD2. V shed 4 bases, J shed 3 bases, and the junction held 12 bases outside the gene matches. This CDR3 has 17 amino acids. Germline lookup yields CDR1 SGHDT and CDR2 YYEEEE. The CDR3 is CASSRQAPTSGNYEQYF. For the CDR3, the DNA is TGTGCCAGCAGCCGTCAAGCACCGACTAGCGGGAACTACGAGCAGTACTTC.

CDR3 sequence reads: CAWSYWGASAGYTF. The CDR3 coding sequence is TGTGCCTGGAGTTATTGGGGGGCGAGCGCTGGCTACACCTTC. The chain is built from TRBV30 and TRBJ1-2; tentatively, D is TRBD1 (6 bases). This CDR3 has 14 residues. Germline assignment: CDR1 GTSNPN and CDR2 SVGIG (reference sequence). V lost 2 bases and J lost 7, with 17 bases in between.

By share of the sample, this clone is medium-sized. This chain links TRBV19 with TRBJ1-2, with D tentatively TRBD1 (5 bases). V was clipped by 10 bases and J by 7 bases, with 13 bases between them. Germline V gene sequence: CDR1 LNHDA, CDR2 SQIVND (reference sequence). The CDR3 spans 11 residues. The CDR3 DNA sequence: TGTGCCACCCGCGGTGGGGCTGGCTACACCTTC. This gives the protein CATRGGAGYTF. Full variable domain (rest looked up from reference TRBV19 and TRBJ1-2): DGGITQSPKYLFRKEGQNVTLSCEQNLNHDAMYWYRQDPGQGLRLIYYSQIVNDFQKGDIAEGYSVSREKKESFPLTVTSAQKNPTAFYLCATRGGAGYTFGSGTRLTVV.

The chain links TRBV5-6 to TRBJ2-7, with D hard to call. The germline V and J ends were trimmed by 1 base and 4 bases, with 9 bases remaining between them. This CDR3 is 13 amino acids long. Germline V gene lookup returns CDR1 SGHDT and CDR2 YYEEEE. DNA of the CDR3: TGTGCCAGCAGCTTGTACTTTGGATACGAGCAGTACTTC. This gives the protein CASSLYFGYEQYF.

This clone was seen just once. The chain combines TRBV4-3 with TRBJ1-1; a weak D match, TRBD1 (5 bases). Between the trimmed V and J ends, which lost 5 bases and 6 bases, there was a span of 13 bases. The CDR3 covers 13 residues. The germline V gene has CDR1 LGHNA and CDR2 YSLEER. The CDR3 DNA reads as TGCGCCAGCAGCTCCAACAGCAGGGCTGAAGCTTTCTTT. It specifies CASSSNSRAEAFF.

This chain uses TRBV7-9 with TRBJ2-1; D may be TRBD2 (6 bases). The V end was cut by 1 base, the J end by 0 bases, with 13 bases between. The CDR3 consists of 17 residues. Germline loops: CDR1 SEHNR, CDR2 FQNEAQ (reference sequence). The CDR3 DNA reads as TGTGCCAGCAGCTTAGAACTAGCTACTCGCTCCTACAATGAGCAGTTCTTC. This sequence encodes CASSLELATRSYNEQFF.

The chain has TRBV3-1 (or the pseudogene TRBV3-2) and TRBJ1-1; maybe TRBD1 (6 bases). Germline V gives CDR1 LGHDT, CDR2 YNNKEL (reference sequence). The CDR3 has 14 residues. Deletions cut 0 bases from V and 3 bases from J, with 8 bases between. This CDR3 is CASSQEGGHTEAFF. Here the CDR3 DNA reads TGTGCCAGCAGCCAAGAGGGGGGGCACACTGAAGCTTTCTTT.

This clone was recorded once. The V and J genes are TRBV7-2 and TRBJ2-7; D tentatively fits TRBD1 or TRBD2 (5 bases each). The CDR3 is 15 residues long. Germline lookup yields CDR1 SGHTA and CDR2 FQGNSA. V gave up 4 bases and J gave up 1 base, with 14 bases separating them. CDR3 region: CASSSRQTTSYEQYF. CDR3 nucleotide sequence: TGTGCCAGCAGCTCAAGACAGACTACTTCCTACGAGCAGTACTTC.

The chain recombines TRBV6-1 with TRBJ1-6; D perhaps matches TRBD1 (6 bases). V lost 2 bases to trimming and J lost 7 bases, with 15 bases between them. Germline loops: CDR1 MNHNS, CDR2 SASEGT. This CDR3 spans 16 amino acids. The DNA of the CDR3 is TGTGCCAGCAGTGAAATAGGGGGTCAGTTGAATTCACCCCTCCACTTT. It specifies CASSEIGGQLNSPLHF.

V usage is TRBV18 and J usage is TRBJ2-7, with 10 bases lining up with TRBD1. The junction had 7 bases not matched to a gene; V was cut back by 6 bases and J by 2 bases. There are 15 residues in the CDR3. CDR1 is KGHSH, CDR2 LQKENI, per germline. The CDR3 coding sequence is TGTGCCAGCTCTCCCGGGACAGGGGTTACCTACGAGCAGTACTTC. As protein: CASSPGTGVTYEQYF. Full variable domain (rest looked up from reference TRBV18 and TRBJ2-7): NAGVMQNPRHLVRRRGQEARLRCSPMKGHSHVYWYRQLPEEGLKFMVYLQKENIIDESGMPKERFSAEFPKEGPSILRIQQVVRGDSAAYFCASSPGTGVTYEQYFGPGTRLTVT.

This sequence joins TRBV10-1 and TRBJ2-1; 9 bases are shared with TRBD2. The germline gives CDR1 WNHNN, CDR2 SYGVQD (reference sequence). V dropped 3 bases and J dropped 5; count of bases not matched to a gene: 5. The CDR3 totals 15 residues. The CDR3 region has the DNA TGCGCCAGCAGTGAAAGAACTAGCGGGCACAATGAGCAGTTCTTC. Its translation: CASSERTSGHNEQFF.

CDR3: CASSRPGMDTEAFF. CDR3 bases: TGTGCCAGCAGCCGTCCGGGGATGGACACTGAAGCTTTCTTT. The V call is TRBV4-2, the J call TRBJ1-1, with no clear D. Trimming took off 4 bases at V and 3 bases at J, with 12 bases between the two ends. The CDR3 has 14 residues. Germline CDR1 LGHNA, CDR2 YNFKEQ.